The rows below give T cell receptor beta chains drawn from one sample of a study of shared clonotypes between healthy human individuals. Sequenced by immunoSEQ multiplex PCR; TCRdb stores in-frame clones only, minus some. The profile covers about half a million clones, with about 78% appearing a single time and approximately 12% taken by the ten largest. The source material was PBMCs. The receptors here all came from a woman aged 40 to 50 in good health. Some clones in this sample may be carry-over from other donors' samples. The CDR3 runs from the conserved cysteine through the conserved F or W. A D gene is named only where the DNA matches it firmly. Not every row has a clone size; where given, it reads once, few, many or a size class.

abundance,d_gene,v_gene,j_gene,len,CDR3aa,CDR3nt
NA,NA,TRBV5-1,TRBJ2-7,14,CASSLDRERYEQYF,TGCGCCAGCAGCTTGGACAGGGAGCGCTACGAGCAGTACTTC
few,NA,TRBV4-2,TRBJ2-5,12,CASSQDEETQYF,TGTGCCAGCAGCCAAGATGAGGAGACCCAGTACTTC
NA,NA,TRBV28,TRBJ2-1,17,CASSFVVVAEGYNEQFF,TGTGCCAGCAGTTTCGTTGTGGTGGCGGAGGGGTACAATGAGCAGTTCTTC
NA,NA,TRBV5-1,TRBJ2-6,16,CASSFTGSSGANVLTF,TGCGCCAGCAGCTTCACAGGGAGCTCTGGGGCCAACGTCCTGACTTTC
medium-sized,NA,TRBV4-2,TRBJ2-3,15,CASSQESTATDTQYF,TGTGCCAGCAGCCAAGAAAGTACAGCAACAGATACGCAGTATTTT
NA,TRBD1,TRBV7-3,TRBJ1-5,16,CASSFPRQGVGQPQHF,TGTGCCAGCAGCTTTCCTCGACAGGGTGTTGGTCAGCCCCAGCATTTT
few,NA,TRBV30,TRBJ1-1,15,CAWSYRRGRGTEAFF,TGTGCCTGGAGTTACCGTAGGGGCAGAGGGACTGAAGCTTTCTTT
NA,TRBD1,TRBV14,TRBJ2-1,17,CASSRRARGHVYNEQFF,TGTGCCAGCAGCCGGAGAGCCAGGGGGCATGTTTACAATGAGCAGTTCTTC
NA,NA,TRBV11-3,TRBJ2-1,14,CASSSRQGGNEQFF,TGTGCCAGCAGCTCCAGACAAGGGGGGAATGAGCAGTTCTTC
NA,NA,TRBV30,TRBJ2-7,13,CAWSVASGASGYF,NA
NA,NA,TRBV6-4,TRBJ2-1,14,CASSDGGDINEQFF,TGTGCCAGCAGTGACGGGGGCGATATCAATGAGCAGTTCTTC
NA,TRBD1,TRBV19,TRBJ1-2,15,CASIPTGWGSSGYTF,TGTGCCAGTATCCCGACAGGGTGGGGTTCGTCGGGCTACACCTTC
NA,TRBD2,TRBV28,TRBJ2-2,15,CASSFDLAGTGELFF,TGTGCCAGCAGTTTTGACCTAGCGGGAACCGGGGAGCTGTTTTTT
NA,NA,TRBV4-2,TRBJ1-1,15,CASSPTAGGHTEAFF,TGTGCCAGCAGCCCCACAGCGGGGGGTCACACTGAAGCTTTCTTT
NA,NA,TRBV4-2,TRBJ2-1,14,CASSQDLEYNEQFF,TGTGCCAGCAGCCAAGATTTAGAGTACAATGAGCAGTTCTTC
NA,NA,TRBV28,TRBJ2-1,11,CASSPGDEQFF,TGTGCCAGCAGCCCGGGGGACGAGCAGTTCTTC
few,NA,TRBV6-5,TRBJ1-2,12,CASIDTYGGYTF,TGTGCCAGCATCGACACCTATGGCGGCTACACCTTC
few,TRBD1,TRBV7-9,TRBJ2-1,18,CASSLEMLQGAVYNEQFF,TGTGCCAGCAGCTTAGAAATGTTGCAGGGGGCGGTTTACAATGAGCAGTTCTTC
NA,NA,TRBV21-1,TRBJ1-4,9,CASWEKLFF,TGTGCCTCATGGGAAAAACTGTTTTTT
NA,NA,TRBV27,TRBJ2-3,15,CASSLPGDPADTQYF,TGTGCCAGCAGTTTACCGGGGGATCCCGCAGATACGCAGTATTTT
few,NA,TRBV29-1,TRBJ1-2,15,CSVDPAGTRSYGYTF,TGCAGCGTAGATCCCGCCGGGACAAGGAGCTATGGCTACACCTTC
NA,TRBD2,TRBV29-1,TRBJ2-5,12,CSVGLAQETQYF,TGCAGCGTCGGACTAGCTCAAGAGACCCAGTACTTC
NA,NA,TRBV7-8,TRBJ2-1,15,CASSLGLYTNNEQFF,TGTGCCAGCAGCTTAGGGCTCTACACAAACAATGAGCAGTTCTTC
few,NA,TRBV30,TRBJ1-4,15,CAWNNRDSTNEKLFF,TGTGCCTGGAACAACCGGGACTCAACTAATGAAAAACTGTTTTTT
few,NA,TRBV30,TRBJ1-1,11,CALGQLYEAFF,TGTGCACTTGGACAGCTTTATGAAGCTTTCTTT
many,TRBD1,TRBV19,TRBJ1-2,15,CASSIDRRGLLGYTF,TGTGCCAGTAGTATAGATCGAAGGGGGCTGTTGGGCTACACCTTC
few,TRBD1,TRBV7-9,TRBJ2-3,17,CASSFLRDRGQADTQYF,TGTGCCAGCAGCTTCCTGAGGGACAGGGGGCAAGCAGATACGCAGTATTTT
NA,TRBD2,TRBV6-6,TRBJ2-3,13,CASSGIAGDTQYF,TGTGCCAGCAGTGGTATAGCGGGAGATACGCAGTATTTT
NA,NA,TRBV5-8,TRBJ2-7,13,CASSFQVGYEQYF,TGTGCCAGCAGCTTCCAGGTGGGGTACGAGCAGTACTTC
once,NA,TRBV18,TRBJ2-3,14,CASSPTDNPDTQYF,TGTGCCAGCTCCCCTACGGACAATCCCGATACGCAGTATTTT
NA,NA,TRBV10-3,TRBJ1-3,14,CAISEPVGGNTIYF,TGTGCCATCAGTGAGCCTGTTGGTGGAAACACCATATATTTT
once,TRBD1,TRBV30,TRBJ2-7,17,CAWSRDPTGVRSYEQYF,TGTGCCTGGAGTCGAGATCCGACAGGGGTGCGTTCCTACGAGCAGTACTTC
once,TRBD1,TRBV5-1,TRBJ2-3,18,CASSLGDRGYGGTDTQYF,TGCGCCAGCAGCTTGGGGGACAGGGGATATGGTGGCACAGATACGCAGTATTTT
NA,NA,TRBV11-2,TRBJ2-3,14,CASSLGGYTDTQYF,TGTGCCAGCAGCTTAGGCGGTTACACAGATACGCAGTATTTT
NA,TRBD2,TRBV4-2,TRBJ2-7,19,CASSHSPGEREAPSYEQYF,TGTGCCAGCAGCCATTCGCCGGGGGAGCGGGAGGCACCTTCCTACGAGCAGTACTTC
NA,TRBD2,TRBV25-1,TRBJ2-1,16,CASSEWGRERHNEQFF,TGTGCCAGCAGTGAATGGGGGAGGGAGAGGCACAATGAGCAGTTCTTC
NA,NA,TRBV5-1,TRBJ1-2,13,CASSLNGVYGYTF,TGCGCCAGCAGCTTGAACGGAGTCTATGGCTACACCTTC
NA,TRBD1,TRBV6-4,TRBJ2-1,15,CASSGVQGGVDEQFF,TGTGCCAGCAGTGGGGTACAGGGGGGCGTGGATGAGCAGTTCTTC
NA,NA,TRBV29-1,TRBJ2-2,14,CSVLQGSSTGELFF,TGCAGCGTGCTACAAGGCTCTAGTACCGGGGAGCTGTTTTTT
NA,NA,TRBV11-2,TRBJ1-3,16,CASSFRTVRSGNTIYF,TGTGCCAGCAGCTTTAGGACCGTGCGCTCTGGAAACACCATATATTTT
NA,NA,TRBV14,TRBJ2-7,16,CASSQDEGPVAYEQYF,TGTGCCAGCAGCCAAGATGAGGGCCCAGTTGCTTACGAGCAGTACTTC
NA,NA,TRBV6-4,TRBJ2-5,15,CASSERSGGQETQYF,TGTGCCAGCAGTGAGAGGTCGGGCGGCCAAGAGACCCAGTACTTC
NA,NA,TRBV7-9,TRBJ1-4,15,CASSPDGGENEKLFF,TGTGCCAGCAGCCCTGACGGGGGGGAGAATGAAAAACTGTTTTTT
NA,NA,TRBV9,TRBJ2-1,15,CASRGDSNPYNEQFF,TGTGCCAGCAGGGGTGACAGCAATCCCTACAATGAGCAGTTCTTC
once,TRBD1,TRBV7-8,TRBJ1-3,16,CASSLPGQGYGNTIYF,TGTGCCAGCAGCTTACCGGGACAGGGTTATGGAAACACCATATATTTT
NA,TRBD2,TRBV7-9,TRBJ2-1,16,CASSPLGREAYNEQFF,TGTGCCAGCAGCCCCTTGGGGCGGGAGGCCTACAATGAGCAGTTCTTC
once,NA,TRBV5-4,TRBJ2-1,14,CASSLQSGGNEQFF,TGTGCCAGCAGCTTGCAGTCCGGCGGCAATGAGCAGTTCTTC
NA,TRBD2,TRBV2,TRBJ2-7,16,CASSGLRLAAAYEQYF,TGTGCCAGCAGTGGTCTCCGACTAGCGGCCGCCTACGAGCAGTACTTC